This T cell receptor beta chain comes out of a study of technical replicates of blood from several donors. The CDR3 extends over 10 amino acids. Germline loops: CDR1 DFQATT, CDR2 SNEGSKA (reference sequence). V was clipped by 2 bases and J by 3 bases, with 2 bases between them. Using immunoSEQ multiplex PCR, the repertoire was profiled, and TCRdb retains in-frame clones only, with some absent. This sample has 65,000 to 85,000 clones; around 90% occur once, and the top ten carry approximately 0.4%. The chain is built from TRBV20-1 and TRBJ2-7; unclear D gene. What was sequenced was T cells isolated from PBMCs. The sequence was collected from a human donor in good health. CDR3 residues: CSARYYEQYF. CDR3 bases: TGCAGTGCTAGATACTACGAGCAGTACTTC.